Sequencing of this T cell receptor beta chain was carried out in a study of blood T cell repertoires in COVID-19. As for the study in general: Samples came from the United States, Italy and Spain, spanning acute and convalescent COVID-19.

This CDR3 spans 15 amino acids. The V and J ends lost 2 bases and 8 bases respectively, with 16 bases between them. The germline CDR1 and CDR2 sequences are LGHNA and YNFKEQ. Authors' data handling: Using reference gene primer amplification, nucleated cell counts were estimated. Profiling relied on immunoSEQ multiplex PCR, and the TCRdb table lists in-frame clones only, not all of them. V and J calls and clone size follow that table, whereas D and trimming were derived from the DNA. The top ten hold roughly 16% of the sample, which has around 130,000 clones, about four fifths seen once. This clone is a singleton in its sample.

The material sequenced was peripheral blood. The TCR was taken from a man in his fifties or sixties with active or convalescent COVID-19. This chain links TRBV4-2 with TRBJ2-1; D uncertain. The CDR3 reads CASSQYSQRSYEQFF. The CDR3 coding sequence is TGTGCCAGCAGCCAATATAGCCAGCGTAGCTATGAGCAGTTCTTC.